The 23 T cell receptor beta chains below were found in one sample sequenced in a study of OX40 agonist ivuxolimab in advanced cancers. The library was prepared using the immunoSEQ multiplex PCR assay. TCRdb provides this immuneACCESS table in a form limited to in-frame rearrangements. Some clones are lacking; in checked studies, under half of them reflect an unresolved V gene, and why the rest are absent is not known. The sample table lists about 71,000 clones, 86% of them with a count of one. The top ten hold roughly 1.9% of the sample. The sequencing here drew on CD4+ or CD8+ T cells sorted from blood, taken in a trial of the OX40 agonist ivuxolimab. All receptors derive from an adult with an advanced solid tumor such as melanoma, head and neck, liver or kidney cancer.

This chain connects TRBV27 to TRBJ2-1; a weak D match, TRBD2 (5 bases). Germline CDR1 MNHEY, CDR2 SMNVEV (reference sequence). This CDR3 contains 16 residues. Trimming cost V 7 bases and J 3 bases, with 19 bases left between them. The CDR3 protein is CASKKDGRDYYNEQFF. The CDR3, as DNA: TGTGCCAGCAAAAAAGATGGGCGCGACTACTACAATGAGCAGTTCTTC.

The CDR3 DNA is TGTGCCACCAGCATTCTGGGGAACACTGAAGCTTTCTTT. Residues: CATSILGNTEAFF. The chain carries TRBV15 and TRBJ1-1; the D is unclear. CDR3 length: 13 residues. Germline V gives CDR1 LNHNV, CDR2 YYDKDF (reference sequence). V shed 4 bases and J shed 1 base, with 7 bases lying between them.

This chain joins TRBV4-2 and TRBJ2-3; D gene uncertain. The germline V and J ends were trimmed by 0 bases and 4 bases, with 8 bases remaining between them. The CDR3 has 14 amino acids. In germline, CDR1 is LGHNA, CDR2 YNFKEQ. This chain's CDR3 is CASSQDGRADTQYF. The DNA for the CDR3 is TGTGCCAGCAGCCAAGATGGAAGGGCAGATACGCAGTATTTT.

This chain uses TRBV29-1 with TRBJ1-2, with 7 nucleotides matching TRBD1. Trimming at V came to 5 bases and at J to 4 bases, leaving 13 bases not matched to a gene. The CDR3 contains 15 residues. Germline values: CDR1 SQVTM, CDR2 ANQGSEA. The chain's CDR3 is CSVQRQGSNLYGYTF. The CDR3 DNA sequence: TGCAGCGTTCAAAGACAGGGCTCCAACCTCTATGGCTACACCTTC.

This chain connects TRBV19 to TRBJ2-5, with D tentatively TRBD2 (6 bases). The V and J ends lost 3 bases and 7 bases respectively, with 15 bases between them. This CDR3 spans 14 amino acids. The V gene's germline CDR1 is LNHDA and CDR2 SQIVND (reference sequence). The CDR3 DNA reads TGTGCCAGTAGTATTGGGGGGACGGCAGGGACCCAGTACTTC. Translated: CASSIGGTAGTQYF.

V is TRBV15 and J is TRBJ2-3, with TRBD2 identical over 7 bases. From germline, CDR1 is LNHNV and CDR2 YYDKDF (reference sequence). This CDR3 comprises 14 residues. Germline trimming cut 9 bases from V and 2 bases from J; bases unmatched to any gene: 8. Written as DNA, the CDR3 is TGTGCCACGGGGGGAGCGGGACCCACAGATACGCAGTATTTT. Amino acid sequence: CATGGAGPTDTQYF.

The CDR3 bases are TGTGCCAGCAGTTACTTCGGCAGAACCTACGAGCAGTACTTC. It yields the protein CASSYFGRTYEQYF. The V call is TRBV6-5, the J call TRBJ2-7; D gene uncertain. Per the germline V gene, CDR1 is MNHEY and CDR2 is SVGAGI. The CDR3 runs 14 residues. Trimming took off 1 base at V and 2 bases at J, with 9 bases between the two ends.

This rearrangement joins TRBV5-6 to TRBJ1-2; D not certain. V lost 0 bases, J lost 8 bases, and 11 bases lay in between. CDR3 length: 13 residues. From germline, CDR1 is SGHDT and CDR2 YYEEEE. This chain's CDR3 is CASSLGAFQGYTF. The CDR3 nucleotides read TGTGCCAGCAGCTTGGGGGCCTTCCAGGGCTACACCTTC.

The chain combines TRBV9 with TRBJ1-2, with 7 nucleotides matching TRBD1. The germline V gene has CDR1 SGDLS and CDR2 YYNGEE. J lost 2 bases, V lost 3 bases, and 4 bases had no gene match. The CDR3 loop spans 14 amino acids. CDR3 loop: CASSGGTENYGYTF. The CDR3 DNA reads TGTGCCAGCAGCGGAGGGACAGAAAACTATGGCTACACCTTC. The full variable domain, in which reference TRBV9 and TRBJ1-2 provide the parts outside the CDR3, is DSGVTQTPKHLITATGQRVTLRCSPRSGDLSVYWYQQSLDQGLQFLIQYYNGEERAKGNILERFSAQQFPDLHSELNLSSLELGDSALYFCASSGGTENYGYTFGSGTRLTVV.

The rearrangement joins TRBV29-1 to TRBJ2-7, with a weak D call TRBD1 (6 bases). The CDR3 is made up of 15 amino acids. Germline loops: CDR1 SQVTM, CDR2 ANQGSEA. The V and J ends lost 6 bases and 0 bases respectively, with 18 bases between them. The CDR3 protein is CSVVLGTLSSYEQYF. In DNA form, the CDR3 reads TGCAGCGTGGTGCTGGGGACACTAAGCTCCTACGAGCAGTACTTC.

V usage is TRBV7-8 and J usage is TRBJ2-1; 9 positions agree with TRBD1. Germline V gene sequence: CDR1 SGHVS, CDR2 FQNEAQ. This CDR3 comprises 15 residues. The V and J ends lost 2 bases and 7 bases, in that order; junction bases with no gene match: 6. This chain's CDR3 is CASSLTGTGINEQFF. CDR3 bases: TGTGCCAGCAGCTTAACCGGGACAGGGATTAATGAGCAGTTCTTC.

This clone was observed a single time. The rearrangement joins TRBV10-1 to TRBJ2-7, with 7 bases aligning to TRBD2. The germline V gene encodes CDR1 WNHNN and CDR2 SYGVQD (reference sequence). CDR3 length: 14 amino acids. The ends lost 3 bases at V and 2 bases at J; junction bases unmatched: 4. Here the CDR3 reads CASSEAGRPYEQYF. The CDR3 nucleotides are TGCGCCAGCAGTGAAGCGGGGAGACCCTACGAGCAGTACTTC.

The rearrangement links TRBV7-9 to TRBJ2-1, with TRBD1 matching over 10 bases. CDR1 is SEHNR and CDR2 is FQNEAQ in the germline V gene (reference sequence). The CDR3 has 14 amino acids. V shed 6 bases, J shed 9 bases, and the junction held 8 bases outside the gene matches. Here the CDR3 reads CASSRQGAISEQFF. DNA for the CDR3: TGTGCCAGCAGTCGACAGGGGGCTATCAGTGAGCAGTTCTTC.

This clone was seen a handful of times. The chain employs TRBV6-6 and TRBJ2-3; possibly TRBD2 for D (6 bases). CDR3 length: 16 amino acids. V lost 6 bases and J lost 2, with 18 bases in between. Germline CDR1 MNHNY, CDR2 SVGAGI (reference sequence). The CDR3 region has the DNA TGTGCCAGCAGCCCCGATCCCAGGAGGGCCACAGATACGCAGTATTTT. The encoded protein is CASSPDPRRATDTQYF.

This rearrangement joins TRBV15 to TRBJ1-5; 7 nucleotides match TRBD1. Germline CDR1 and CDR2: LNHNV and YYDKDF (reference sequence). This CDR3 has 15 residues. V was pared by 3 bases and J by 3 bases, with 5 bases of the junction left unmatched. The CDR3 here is CATSSGGTVNQPQHF. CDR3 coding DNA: TGTGCCACCAGCAGTGGAGGGACAGTCAATCAGCCCCAGCATTTT.

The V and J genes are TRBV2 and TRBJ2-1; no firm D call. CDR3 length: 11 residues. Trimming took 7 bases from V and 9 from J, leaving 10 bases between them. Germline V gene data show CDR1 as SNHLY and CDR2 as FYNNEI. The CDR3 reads CASTGTLEQFF. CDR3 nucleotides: TGTGCCAGCACCGGTACTCTTGAGCAGTTCTTC.

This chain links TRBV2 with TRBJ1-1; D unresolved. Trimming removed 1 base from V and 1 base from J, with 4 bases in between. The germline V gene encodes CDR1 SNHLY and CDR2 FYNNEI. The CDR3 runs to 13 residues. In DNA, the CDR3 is TGTGCCAGCAGTGAAGGGGCGAACACTGAAGCTTTCTTT. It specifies CASSEGANTEAFF.

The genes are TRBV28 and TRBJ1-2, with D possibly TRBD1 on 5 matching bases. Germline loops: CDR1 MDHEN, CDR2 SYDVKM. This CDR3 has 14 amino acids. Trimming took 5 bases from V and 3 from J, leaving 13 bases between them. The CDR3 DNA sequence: TGTGCCAGCAGTCGGGACCCTTCAGACTATGGCTACACCTTC. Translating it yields CASSRDPSDYGYTF.

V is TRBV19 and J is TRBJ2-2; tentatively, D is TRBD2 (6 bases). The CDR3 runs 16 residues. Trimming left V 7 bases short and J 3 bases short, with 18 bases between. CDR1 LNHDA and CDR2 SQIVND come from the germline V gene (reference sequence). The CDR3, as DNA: TGTGCCAGTACCCCGACTAGTTTTATGGACACCGGGGAGCTGTTTTTT. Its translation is CASTPTSFMDTGELFF.

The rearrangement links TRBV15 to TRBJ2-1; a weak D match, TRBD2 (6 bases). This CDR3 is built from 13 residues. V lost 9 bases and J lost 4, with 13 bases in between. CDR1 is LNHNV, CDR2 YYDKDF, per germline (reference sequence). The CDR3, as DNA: TGTGCCACGACTAGGGACGATTACAATGAGCAGTTCTTC. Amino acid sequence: CATTRDDYNEQFF.

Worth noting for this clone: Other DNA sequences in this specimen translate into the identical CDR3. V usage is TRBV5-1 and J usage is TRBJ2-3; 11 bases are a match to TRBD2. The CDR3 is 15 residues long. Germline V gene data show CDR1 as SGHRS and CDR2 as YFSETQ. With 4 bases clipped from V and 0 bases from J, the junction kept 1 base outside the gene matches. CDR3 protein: CASSRTSGSTDTQYF. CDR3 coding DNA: TGCGCCAGCAGCAGGACTAGCGGGAGCACAGATACGCAGTATTTT. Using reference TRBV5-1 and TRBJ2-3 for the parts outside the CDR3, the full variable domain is KAGVTQTPRYLIKTRGQQVTLSCSPISGHRSVSWYQQTPGQGLQFLFEYFSETQRNKGNFPGRFSGRQFSNSRSEMNVSTLELGDSALYLCASSRTSGSTDTQYFGPGTRLTVL.

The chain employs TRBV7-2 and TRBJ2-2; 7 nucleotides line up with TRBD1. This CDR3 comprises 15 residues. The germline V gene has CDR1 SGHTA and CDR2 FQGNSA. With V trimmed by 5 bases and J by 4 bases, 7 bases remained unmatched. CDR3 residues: CASSRGGAGTGELFF. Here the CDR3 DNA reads TGTGCCAGCAGCCGAGGGGGCGCGGGCACCGGGGAGCTGTTTTTT.

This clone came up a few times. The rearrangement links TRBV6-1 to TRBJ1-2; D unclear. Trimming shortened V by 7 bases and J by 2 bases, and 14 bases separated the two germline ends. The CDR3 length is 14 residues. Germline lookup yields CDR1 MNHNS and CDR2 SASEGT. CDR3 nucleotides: TGTGCCAGCAAGGTGGAACAGTCCAACTATGGCTACACCTTC. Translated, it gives CASKVEQSNYGYTF.